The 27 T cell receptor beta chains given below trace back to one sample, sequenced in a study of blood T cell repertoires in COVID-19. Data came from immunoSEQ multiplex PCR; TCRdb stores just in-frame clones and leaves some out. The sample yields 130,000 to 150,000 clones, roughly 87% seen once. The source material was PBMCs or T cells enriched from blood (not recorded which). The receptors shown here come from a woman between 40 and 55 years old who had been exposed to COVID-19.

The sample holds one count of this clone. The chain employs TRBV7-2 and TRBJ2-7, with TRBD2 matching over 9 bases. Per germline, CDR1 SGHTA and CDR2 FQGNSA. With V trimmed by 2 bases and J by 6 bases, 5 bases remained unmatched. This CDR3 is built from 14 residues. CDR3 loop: CASSLYSGGGEQYF. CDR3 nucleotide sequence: TGTGCCAGCAGCTTATATAGCGGGGGAGGCGAGCAGTACTTC.

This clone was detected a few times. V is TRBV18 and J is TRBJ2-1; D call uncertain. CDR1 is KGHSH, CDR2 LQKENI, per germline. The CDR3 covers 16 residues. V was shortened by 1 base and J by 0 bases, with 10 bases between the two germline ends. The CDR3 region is CASSPRARSSYNEQFF. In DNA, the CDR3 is TGTGCCAGCTCACCACGTGCGCGGAGCTCCTACAATGAGCAGTTCTTC.

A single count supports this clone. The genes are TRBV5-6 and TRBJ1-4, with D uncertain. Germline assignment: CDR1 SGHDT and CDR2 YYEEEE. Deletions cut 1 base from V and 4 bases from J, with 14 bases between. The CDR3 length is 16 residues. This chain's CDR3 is CASSLIKPHGNEKLFF. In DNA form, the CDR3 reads TGTGCCAGCAGCTTGATCAAACCCCACGGTAATGAAAAACTGTTTTTT.

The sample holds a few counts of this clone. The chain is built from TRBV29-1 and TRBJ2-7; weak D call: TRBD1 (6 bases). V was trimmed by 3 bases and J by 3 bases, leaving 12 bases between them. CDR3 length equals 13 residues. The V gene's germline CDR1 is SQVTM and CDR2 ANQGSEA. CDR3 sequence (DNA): TGCAGCGTTGATATTCAGGGGCGCTACGAGCAGTACTTC. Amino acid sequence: CSVDIQGRYEQYF.

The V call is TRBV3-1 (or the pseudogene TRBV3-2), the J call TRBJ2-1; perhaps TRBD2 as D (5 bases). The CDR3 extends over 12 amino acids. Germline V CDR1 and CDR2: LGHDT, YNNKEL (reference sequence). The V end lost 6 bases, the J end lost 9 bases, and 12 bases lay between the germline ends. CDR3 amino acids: CASRLVAGEQFF. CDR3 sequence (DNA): TGTGCCAGCAGACTAGTAGCCGGTGAGCAGTTCTTC.

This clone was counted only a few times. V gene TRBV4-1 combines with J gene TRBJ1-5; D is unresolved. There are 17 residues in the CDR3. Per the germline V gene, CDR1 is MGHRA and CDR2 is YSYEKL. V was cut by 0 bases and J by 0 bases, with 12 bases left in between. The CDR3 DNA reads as TGCGCCAGCAGCCAAGATCCCGAGCCCTATAGCAATCAGCCCCAGCATTTT. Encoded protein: CASSQDPEPYSNQPQHF.

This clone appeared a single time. The CDR3 bases are TGTGCCAGCAGCCATAATAGCAATCAGCCCCAGCATTTT. Encoded protein: CASSHNSNQPQHF. This chain uses TRBV7-8 with TRBJ1-5; D is unresolved. Germline CDR1 reads SGHVS; CDR2 reads FQNEAQ. Trimming removed 5 bases from V and 0 bases from J, with 5 bases in between. The CDR3 spans 13 residues. Variable domain in full (rest from reference TRBV7-8 and TRBJ1-5): GAGVSQSPRYKVAKRGQDVALRCDPISGHVSLFWYQQALGQGPEFLTYFQNEAQLDKSGLPSDRFFAERPEGSVSTLKIQRTQQEDSAVYLCASSHNSNQPQHFGDGTRLSIL.

This CDR3 reads CAISRQPDDTGELFF. The CDR3 DNA reads as TGTGCCATCAGCAGACAGCCGGACGACACCGGGGAGCTGTTTTTT. The chain links TRBV10-3 to TRBJ2-2; a possible D gene is TRBD1 (5 bases). The CDR3 loop spans 15 amino acids. The V end lost 6 bases, the J end lost 3 bases, and 14 bases lay between the germline ends. Germline V gene sequence: CDR1 ENHRY, CDR2 SYGVKD.

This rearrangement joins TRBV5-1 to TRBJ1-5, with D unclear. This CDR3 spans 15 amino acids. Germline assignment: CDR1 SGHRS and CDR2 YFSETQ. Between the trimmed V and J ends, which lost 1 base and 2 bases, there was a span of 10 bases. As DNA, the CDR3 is TGCGCCAGCAGCTTGTCGGGGATCGGCAATCAGCCCCAGCATTTT. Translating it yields CASSLSGIGNQPQHF.

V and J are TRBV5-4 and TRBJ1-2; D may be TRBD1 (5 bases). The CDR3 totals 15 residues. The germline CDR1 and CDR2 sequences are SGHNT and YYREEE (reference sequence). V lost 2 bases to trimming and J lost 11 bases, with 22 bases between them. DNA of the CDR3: TGTGCCAGCAGCTTCGGTCCAGGTGGGGGGTCCAGTTACACCTTC. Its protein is CASSFGPGGGSSYTF.

The CDR3 sequence is CASSIATGWLFF. DNA for the CDR3: TGTGCCAGTAGTATAGCCACAGGGTGGCTGTTTTTT. This sequence joins TRBV19 and TRBJ2-2; maybe TRBD1 (6 bases). V dropped 1 base and J dropped 13 bases, with 10 bases sitting between them. The length of the CDR3 is 12 residues. The germline V gene encodes CDR1 LNHDA and CDR2 SQIVND (reference sequence).

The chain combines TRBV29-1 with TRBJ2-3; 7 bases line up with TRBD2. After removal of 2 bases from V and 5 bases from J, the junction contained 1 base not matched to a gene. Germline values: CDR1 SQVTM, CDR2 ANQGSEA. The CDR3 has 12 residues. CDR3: CSVEQRGDTQYF. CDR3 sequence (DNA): TGCAGCGTTGAACAGCGGGGAGATACGCAGTATTTT.

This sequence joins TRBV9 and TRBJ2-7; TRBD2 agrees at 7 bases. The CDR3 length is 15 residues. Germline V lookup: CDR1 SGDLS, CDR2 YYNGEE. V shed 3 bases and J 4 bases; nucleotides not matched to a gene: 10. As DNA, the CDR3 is TGTGCCAGCAGCGCATTCCAGGGCGGGGGTTACGAGCAGTACTTC. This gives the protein CASSAFQGGGYEQYF.

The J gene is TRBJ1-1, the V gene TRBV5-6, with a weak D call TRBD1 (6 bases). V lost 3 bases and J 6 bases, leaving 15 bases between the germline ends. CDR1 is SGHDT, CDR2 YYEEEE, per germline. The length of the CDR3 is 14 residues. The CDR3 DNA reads TGTGCCAGCAGCTCGCTAACAGGGATGCCTGAAGCTTTCTTT. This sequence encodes CASSSLTGMPEAFF. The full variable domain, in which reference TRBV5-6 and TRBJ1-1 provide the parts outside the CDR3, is DAGVTQSPTHLIKTRGQQVTLRCSPKSGHDTVSWYQQALGQGPQFIFQYYEEEERQRGNFPDRFSGHQFPNYSSELNVNALLLGDSALYLCASSSLTGMPEAFFGQGTRLTVV.

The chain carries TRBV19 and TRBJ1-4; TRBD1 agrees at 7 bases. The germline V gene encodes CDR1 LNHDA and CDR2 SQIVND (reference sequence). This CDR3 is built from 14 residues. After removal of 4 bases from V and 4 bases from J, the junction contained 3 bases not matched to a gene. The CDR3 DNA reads TGTGCCAGTAGTACGGGACAGCTTAATGAAAAACTGTTTTTT. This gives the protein CASSTGQLNEKLFF.

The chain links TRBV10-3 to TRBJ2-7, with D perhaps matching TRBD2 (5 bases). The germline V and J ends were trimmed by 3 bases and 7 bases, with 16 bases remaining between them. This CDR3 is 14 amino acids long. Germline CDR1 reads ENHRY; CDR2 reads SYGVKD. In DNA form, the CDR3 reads TGTGCCATCAGTGACTGGGATTCAACGGGGGAGCAGTACTTC. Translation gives CAISDWDSTGEQYF.

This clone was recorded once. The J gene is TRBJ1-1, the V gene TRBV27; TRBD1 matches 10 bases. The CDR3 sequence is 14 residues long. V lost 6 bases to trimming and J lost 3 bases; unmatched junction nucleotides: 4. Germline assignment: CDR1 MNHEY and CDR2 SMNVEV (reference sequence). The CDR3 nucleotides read TGTGCCAGCAGATCGACAGGGGGCCACACTGAAGCTTTCTTT. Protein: CASRSTGGHTEAFF.

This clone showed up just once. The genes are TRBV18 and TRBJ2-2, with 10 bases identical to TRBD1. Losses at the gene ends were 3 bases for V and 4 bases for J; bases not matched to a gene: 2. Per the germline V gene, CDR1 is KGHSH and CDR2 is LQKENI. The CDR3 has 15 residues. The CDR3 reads CASSPGTGATGELFF. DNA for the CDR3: TGTGCCAGCTCACCCGGGACAGGGGCCACCGGGGAGCTGTTTTTT.

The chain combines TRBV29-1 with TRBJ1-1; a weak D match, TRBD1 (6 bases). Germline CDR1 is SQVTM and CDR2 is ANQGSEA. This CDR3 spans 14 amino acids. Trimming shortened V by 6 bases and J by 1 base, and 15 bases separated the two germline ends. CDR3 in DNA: TGCAGCGTGGTAGCATTGGGACAGAACACTGAAGCTTTCTTT. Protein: CSVVALGQNTEAFF.

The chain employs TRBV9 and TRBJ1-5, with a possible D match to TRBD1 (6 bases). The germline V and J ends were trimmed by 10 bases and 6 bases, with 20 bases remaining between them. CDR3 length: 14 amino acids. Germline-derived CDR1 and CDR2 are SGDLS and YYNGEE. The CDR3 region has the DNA TGTGCCCGCCGCGGGGGCGGGGGGACTCAGCCCCAGCATTTT. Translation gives CARRGGGGTQPQHF.

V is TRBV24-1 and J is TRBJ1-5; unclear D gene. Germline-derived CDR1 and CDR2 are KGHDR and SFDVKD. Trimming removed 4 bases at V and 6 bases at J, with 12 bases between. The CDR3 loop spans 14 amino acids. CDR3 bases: TGTGCCACCAGTGAACGTGGGGAGGGTCAGCCCCAGCATTTT. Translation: CATSERGEGQPQHF.

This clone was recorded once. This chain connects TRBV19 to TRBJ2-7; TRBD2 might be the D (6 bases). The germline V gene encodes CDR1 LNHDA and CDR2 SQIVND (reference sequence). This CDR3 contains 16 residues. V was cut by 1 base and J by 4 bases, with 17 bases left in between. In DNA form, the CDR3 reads TGTGCCAGTAGTATAGGCGGTGCGGGGCCGGGATACGAGCAGTACTTC. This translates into CASSIGGAGPGYEQYF.

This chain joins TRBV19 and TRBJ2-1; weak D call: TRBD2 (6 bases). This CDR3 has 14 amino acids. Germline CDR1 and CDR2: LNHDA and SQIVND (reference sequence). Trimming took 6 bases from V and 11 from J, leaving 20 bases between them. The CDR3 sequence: CASRALEGSWQQFF. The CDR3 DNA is TGTGCCAGTAGGGCCTTGGAGGGATCGTGGCAGCAGTTCTTC.

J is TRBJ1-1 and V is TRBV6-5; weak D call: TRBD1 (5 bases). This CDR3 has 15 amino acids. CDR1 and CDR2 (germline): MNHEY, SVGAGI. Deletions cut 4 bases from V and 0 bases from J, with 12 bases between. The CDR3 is CASSSLRQMNTEAFF. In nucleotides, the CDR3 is TGTGCCAGCAGTTCTCTTCGACAGATGAACACTGAAGCTTTCTTT.

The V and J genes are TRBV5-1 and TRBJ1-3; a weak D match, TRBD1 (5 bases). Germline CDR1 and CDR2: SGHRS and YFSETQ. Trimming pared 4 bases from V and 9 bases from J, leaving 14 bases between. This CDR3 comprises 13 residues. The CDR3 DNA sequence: TGCGCCAGCAGCGACAGTCCGGAGGGCACCATATATTTT. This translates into CASSDSPEGTIYF.

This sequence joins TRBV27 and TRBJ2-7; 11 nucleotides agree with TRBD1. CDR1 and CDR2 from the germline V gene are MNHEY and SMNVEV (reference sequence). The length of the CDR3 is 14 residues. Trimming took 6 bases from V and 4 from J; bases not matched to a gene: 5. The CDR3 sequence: CASSYGTGGYEQYF. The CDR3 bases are TGTGCCAGCAGCTACGGGACAGGGGGATACGAGCAGTACTTC.

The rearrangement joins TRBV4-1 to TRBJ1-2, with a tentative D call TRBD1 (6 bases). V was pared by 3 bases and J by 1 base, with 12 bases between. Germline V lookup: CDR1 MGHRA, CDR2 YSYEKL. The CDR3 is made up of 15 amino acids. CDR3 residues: CASSHERTVNYGYTF. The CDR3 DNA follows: TGCGCCAGCAGCCACGAAAGGACAGTTAACTATGGCTACACCTTC.